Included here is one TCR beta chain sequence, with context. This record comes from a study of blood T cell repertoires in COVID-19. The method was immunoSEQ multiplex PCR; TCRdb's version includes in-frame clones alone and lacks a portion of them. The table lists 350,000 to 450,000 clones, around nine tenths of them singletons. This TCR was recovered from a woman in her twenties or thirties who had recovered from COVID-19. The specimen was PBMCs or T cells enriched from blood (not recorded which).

CDR3 sequence reads: CSVDRVNYGYTF. For the CDR3, the DNA is TGCAGCGTTGACAGGGTAAACTATGGCTACACCTTC. The chain employs TRBV29-1 and TRBJ1-2; TRBD1 is a possible D gene (5 bases). Germline V gene sequence: CDR1 SQVTM, CDR2 ANQGSEA. This CDR3 region has 12 residues. Between the trimmed V and J ends, which lost 3 bases and 2 bases, there was a span of 7 bases.